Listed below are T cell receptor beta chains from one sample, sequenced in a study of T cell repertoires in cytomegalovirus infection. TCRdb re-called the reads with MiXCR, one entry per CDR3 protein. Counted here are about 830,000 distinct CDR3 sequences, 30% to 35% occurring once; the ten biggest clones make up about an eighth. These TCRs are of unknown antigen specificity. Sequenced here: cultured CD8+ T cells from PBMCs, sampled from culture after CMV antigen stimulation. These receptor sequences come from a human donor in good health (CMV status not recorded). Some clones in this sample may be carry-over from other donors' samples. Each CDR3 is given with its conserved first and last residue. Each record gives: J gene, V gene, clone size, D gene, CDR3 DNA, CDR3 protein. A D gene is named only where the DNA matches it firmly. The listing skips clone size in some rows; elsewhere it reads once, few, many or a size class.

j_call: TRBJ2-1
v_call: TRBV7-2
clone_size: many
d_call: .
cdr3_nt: TGTGCCAGCAGCTTAGAAGACGGATTCCACAATGAGCAGTTCTTC
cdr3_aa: CASSLEDGFHNEQFF

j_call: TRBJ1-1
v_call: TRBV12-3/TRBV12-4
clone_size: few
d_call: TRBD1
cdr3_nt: TGTGCCAGCAGTTTGAACAGGGGGTCGAGAACTGAAGCTTTCTTT
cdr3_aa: CASSLNRGSRTEAFF

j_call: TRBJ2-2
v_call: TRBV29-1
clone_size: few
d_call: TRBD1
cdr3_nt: TGCAGCGTTGAAGAAAGGGGGCTCGGGACCGGGGAGCTGTTTTTT
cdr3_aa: CSVEERGLGTGELFF

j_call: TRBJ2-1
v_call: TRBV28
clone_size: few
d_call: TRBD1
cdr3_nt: TGTGCCAGCAGTTTCGCCGGGACAGCAGGCAATGAGCAGTTCTTC
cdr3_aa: CASSFAGTAGNEQFF

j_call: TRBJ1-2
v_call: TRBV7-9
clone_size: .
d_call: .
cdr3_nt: TGTGCCAGCTTCGAGGAGCAGACGGGTGTCTATGGCTACACCTTC
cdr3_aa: CASFEEQTGVYGYTF

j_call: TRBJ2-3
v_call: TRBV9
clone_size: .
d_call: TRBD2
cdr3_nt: TGTGCCAGCAGCTTCAAAGGGACTAGCGGGGGGCCTACAGATACGCAGTATTTT
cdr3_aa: CASSFKGTSGGPTDTQYF

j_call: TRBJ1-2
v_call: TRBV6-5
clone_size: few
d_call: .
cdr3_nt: TGTGCCAGCAGTTACCTTTCCCCAGGGCACTATGGCTACACCTTC
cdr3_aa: CASSYLSPGHYGYTF

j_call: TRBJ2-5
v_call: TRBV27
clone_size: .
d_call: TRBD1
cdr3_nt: TGTGCCAGCAGGACAGGGGCTTACCAAGAGACCCAGTACTTC
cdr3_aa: CASRTGAYQETQYF

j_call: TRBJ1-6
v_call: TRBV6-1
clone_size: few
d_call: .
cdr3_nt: TGTGCCAGCAGCGTCAAGGACGGTGAGGGCTCCCCCCTCCACTTT
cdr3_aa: CASSVKDGEGSPLHF

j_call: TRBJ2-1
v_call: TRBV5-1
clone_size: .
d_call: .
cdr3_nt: TGCGCCAGCAGCTTTTGGGAACGGCCGGCCTACAATGAGCAGTTCTTC
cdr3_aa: CASSFWERPAYNEQFF

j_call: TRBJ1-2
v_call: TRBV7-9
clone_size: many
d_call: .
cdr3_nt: TGTGCCAGCAGCCCACCTGAGGGGTACTATGGCTACACCTTC
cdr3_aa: CASSPPEGYYGYTF

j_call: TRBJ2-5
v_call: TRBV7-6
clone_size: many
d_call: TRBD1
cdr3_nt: TGTGCCAGCAGCCGGACAGGGGGCAATCAAGAGACCCAGTACTTC
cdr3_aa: CASSRTGGNQETQYF

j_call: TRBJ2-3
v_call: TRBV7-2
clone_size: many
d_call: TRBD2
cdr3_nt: TGTGCCAGCAGCCCGCACGGTGTGGCGGGGGGGCGTGATACGCAGTATTTT
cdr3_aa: CASSPHGVAGGRDTQYF

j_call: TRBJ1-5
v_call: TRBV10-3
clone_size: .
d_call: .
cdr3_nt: TGTGCCATCAGTGAGTCAGACTCTGGGCACGGGGGATTGGCCCAGCATTTT
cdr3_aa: CAISESDSGHGGLAQHF

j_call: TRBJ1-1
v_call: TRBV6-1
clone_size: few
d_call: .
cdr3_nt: TGTGCCAGCAGTGACACTGACAAGATTGAAGCTTTCTTT
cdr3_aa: CASSDTDKIEAFF

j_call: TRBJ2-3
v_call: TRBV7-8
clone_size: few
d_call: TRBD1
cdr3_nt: TGTGCCAGCAGCGGGACAGGGCTCGACACAGATACGCAGTATTTT
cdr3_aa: CASSGTGLDTDTQYF